The 6 T cell receptor beta chains below come from one sample, sequenced in a study of vaccination and CD4 T cells after COVID-19 (dated by TCRdb to about 2022). The library was built by means of PCR. The sequencer listed for this sample is Illumina iSeq 100. DNA from cultured CD4+ T cells was subjected to TCR sequencing with the Oncomine TCR Beta short-read assay at the Johns Hopkins FTIC core. TCRdb redid the processing of the public reads, applying fastp at Q25 and MiXCR, and retained in-frame beta chains. Each entry merges the rows of one CDR3 protein and shows their most common DNA and genes. Here the sample has 2,500 to 3,500 distinct CDR3 sequences; under 90% occur a single time. 30% to 45% of the sample belongs to the ten largest clones. For these TCRs, the target antigens are not known. This specimen's treatment or condition label, per the study, means: roughly nine-day PBMC culture with coronavirus spike peptide pools or control peptides (ViraFEST assay).

Sequenced input: CD4+ T cells from blood, cultured in vitro. Source of these receptors: a human donor who had recovered from COVID-19.

V and J are TRBV2 and TRBJ1-2; D is unresolved. Trimming left V 5 bases short and J 8 bases short, with 9 bases between. CDR1 SNHLY and CDR2 FYNNEI come from the germline V gene. CDR3 length: 11 amino acids. The CDR3 DNA sequence: TGTGCCAGCAGTCCACCGAAAGGCTACACCTTC. Its translation is CASSPPKGYTF.

The chain carries TRBV7-9 and TRBJ1-1, with D unclear. The CDR3 totals 11 residues. V gave up 6 bases and J gave up 3 bases, with 5 bases separating them. Germline V lookup: CDR1 SEHNR, CDR2 FQNEAQ (reference sequence). The CDR3 region is CASSLYTEAFF. In DNA form, the CDR3 reads TGTGCCAGCAGTCTTTACACTGAAGCTTTCTTT.

On this clonotype itself: A junction boundary mismatches the germline segment, possibly from a read error. This chain uses TRBV2 with TRBJ2-4; maybe TRBD2 (6 bases). Germline V lookup: CDR1 SNHLY, CDR2 FYNNEI. The CDR3 is 13 amino acids. CDR3 protein: CASRADQGGKENF. As DNA, the CDR3 is TGTGCCAGCAGGGCAGACCAGGGAGGAAAGGAGAACTTC.

V and J are TRBV15 and TRBJ2-5; D is undetermined. In germline, CDR1 is LNHNV, CDR2 YYDKDF (reference sequence). V was trimmed by 1 base and J by 5 bases, leaving 5 bases between them. The CDR3 consists of 12 residues. CDR3 sequence: CATSRGLETQYF. The CDR3 DNA reads as TGTGCCACCAGCAGAGGGTTGGAGACCCAGTACTTC.

This clonotype was picked up a small number of times. The V gene is TRBV10-3, the J gene TRBJ1-1; 8 nucleotides agree with TRBD1. Trimming cost V 7 bases and J 6 bases; bases outside gene matches: 10. Germline-derived CDR1 and CDR2 are ENHRY and SYGVKD. The CDR3 spans 14 residues. The CDR3 is CAITQDREGSEAFF. The CDR3, as DNA: TGTGCCATCACCCAGGACAGGGAAGGATCTGAAGCTTTCTTT.

This clonotype was found a few times. The rearrangement links TRBV2 to TRBJ1-1, with 10 bases matching TRBD1. Germline CDR1 and CDR2: SNHLY and FYNNEI. V lost 4 bases to trimming and J lost 4 bases; unmatched junction nucleotides: 0. The CDR3 covers 13 residues. The CDR3 loop reads CASSGDRGTEAFF. As DNA, the CDR3 is TGTGCCAGCAGTGGGGACAGGGGCACTGAAGCTTTCTTT. The entire variable domain, with the rest obtained from reference TRBV2 and TRBJ1-1, is as follows: EPEVTQTPSHQVTQMGQEVILRCVPISNHLYFYWYRQILGQKVEFLVSFYNNEISEKSEIFDDQFSVERPDGSNFTLKIRSTKLEDSAMYFCASSGDRGTEAFFGQGTRLTVV.